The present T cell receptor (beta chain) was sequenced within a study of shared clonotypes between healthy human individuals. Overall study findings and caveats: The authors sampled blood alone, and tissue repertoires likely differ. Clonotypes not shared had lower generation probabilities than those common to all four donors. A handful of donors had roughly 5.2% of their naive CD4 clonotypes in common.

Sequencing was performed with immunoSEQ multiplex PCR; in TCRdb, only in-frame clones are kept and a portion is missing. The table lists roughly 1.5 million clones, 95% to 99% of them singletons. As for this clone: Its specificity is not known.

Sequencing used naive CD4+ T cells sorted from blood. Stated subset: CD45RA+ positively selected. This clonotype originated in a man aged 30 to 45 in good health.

CDR3 loop: CASSFYLATHEQFF. The CDR3, as DNA: TGCGCCAGCAGCTTTTACCTAGCGACCCATGAGCAGTTCTTC. The V gene is TRBV5-1, the J gene TRBJ2-1, with D perhaps matching TRBD2 (6 bases). V lost 2 bases to trimming and J lost 8 bases, with 14 bases between them. CDR1 is SGHRS, CDR2 YFSETQ, per germline. CDR3 length: 14 residues.